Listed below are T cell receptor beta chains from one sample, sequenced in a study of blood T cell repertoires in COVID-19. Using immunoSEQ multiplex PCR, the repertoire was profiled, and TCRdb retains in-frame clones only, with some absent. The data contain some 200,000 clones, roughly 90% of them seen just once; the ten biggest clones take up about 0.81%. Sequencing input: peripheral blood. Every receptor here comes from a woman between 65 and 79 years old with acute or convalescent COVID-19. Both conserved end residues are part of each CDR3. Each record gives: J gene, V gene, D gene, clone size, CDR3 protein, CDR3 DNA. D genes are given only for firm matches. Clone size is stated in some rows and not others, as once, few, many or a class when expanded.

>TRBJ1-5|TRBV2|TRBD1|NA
CASRETGLSNQPQHF
TGTGCCAGCAGAGAGACAGGGCTTAGCAATCAGCCCCAGCATTTT
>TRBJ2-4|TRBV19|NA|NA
CASSIDHIQGGGKNIQYF
TGTGCCAGTAGTATAGATCATATTCAGGGGGGTGGCAAAAACATTCAGTACTTC
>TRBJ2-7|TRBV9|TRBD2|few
CASSVGLVSTEQYF
TGTGCCAGCAGCGTCGGACTAGTGTCGACCGAGCAGTACTTC
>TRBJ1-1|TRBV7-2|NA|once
CASSLDWGRGAAFF
TGTGCCAGCAGCTTAGATTGGGGTCGGGGGGCAGCTTTCTTT
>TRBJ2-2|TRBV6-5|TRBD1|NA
CASTPTGGKTGELFF
TGTGCCAGCACACCGACAGGGGGGAAGACCGGGGAGCTGTTTTTT
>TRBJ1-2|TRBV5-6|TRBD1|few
CASSGPGQSYGYTF
TGTGCCAGCAGCGGGCCGGGACAGTCCTATGGCTACACCTTC
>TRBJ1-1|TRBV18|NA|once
CASSEGRGANTEAFF
TGTGCCAGCTCAGAGGGGCGGGGAGCGAACACTGAAGCTTTCTTT
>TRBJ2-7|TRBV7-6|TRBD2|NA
CASSRTSGGANEQYF
TGTGCCAGCAGCCGAACTAGCGGGGGGGCAAACGAGCAGTACTTC
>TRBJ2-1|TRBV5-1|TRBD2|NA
CASSFAGGRDNEQFF
TGCGCCAGCAGCTTTGCAGGAGGGAGGGACAATGAGCAGTTCTTC
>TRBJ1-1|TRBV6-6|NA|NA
CASSYSAGNTEAFF
TGTGCCAGCAGTTACTCCGCGGGGAACACTGAAGCTTTCTTT
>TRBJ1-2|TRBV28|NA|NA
CASNGRRAGGYTF
TGTGCCTCCAATGGACGGAGGGCCGGGGGCTACACCTTC
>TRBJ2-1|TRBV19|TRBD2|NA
CASRTSGGAFEQFF
TGTGCCAGTAGGACTAGCGGGGGGGCTTTTGAGCAGTTCTTC
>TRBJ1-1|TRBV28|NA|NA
CASSLEGYSEAFF
TGTGCCAGCAGTTTAGAGGGTTACTCTGAAGCTTTCTTT
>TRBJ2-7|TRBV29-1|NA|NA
CSVSQGLSEQYF
TGCAGCGTTTCTCAGGGGCTGAGCGAGCAGTACTTC
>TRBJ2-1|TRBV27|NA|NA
CASSSRQVNHNEQFF
TGTGCCAGCAGTTCGCGTCAAGTGAACCACAATGAGCAGTTCTTC
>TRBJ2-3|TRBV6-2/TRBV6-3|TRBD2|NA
CASSYELAGGPITDTQYF
TGTGCCAGCAGTTACGAACTAGCGGGAGGGCCCATCACAGATACGCAGTATTTT
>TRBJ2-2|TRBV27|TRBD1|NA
CASSRSGGAGGELFF
TGTGCCAGCAGTAGGTCAGGGGGCGCGGGCGGGGAGCTGTTTTTT
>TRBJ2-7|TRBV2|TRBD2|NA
CASQRTGGSYEQYF
TGTGCCAGCCAAAGGACGGGAGGCTCCTACGAGCAGTACTTC
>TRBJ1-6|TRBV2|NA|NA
CASSVRSGGNSPLHF
TGTGCCAGCAGCGTCCGCTCCGGGGGGAATTCACCCCTCCACTTT
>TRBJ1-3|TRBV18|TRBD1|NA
CASSPTTAWTGRGSGNTIYF
TGTGCCAGCTCACCGACGACGGCTTGGACAGGGCGTGGGAGTGGAAACACCATATATTTT
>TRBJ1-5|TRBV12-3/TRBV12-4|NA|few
CASSFRGQPQHF
TGTGCCAGCAGTTTTAGGGGTCAGCCCCAGCATTTT
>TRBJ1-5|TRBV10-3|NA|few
CAISGTVDQPQHF
TGTGCCATCAGTGGGACAGTCGATCAGCCCCAGCATTTT
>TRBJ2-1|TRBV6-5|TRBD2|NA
CASSSYSGNGNEQFF
TGTGCCAGCAGTTCTTATAGCGGGAACGGCAATGAGCAGTTCTTC
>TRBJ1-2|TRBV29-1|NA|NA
CSVVQGVDGYTF
TGCAGCGTTGTACAGGGAGTCGATGGCTACACCTTC
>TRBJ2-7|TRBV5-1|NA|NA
CASSLPTGEQYF
TGCGCCAGCAGCTTGCCTACGGGCGAGCAGTACTTC
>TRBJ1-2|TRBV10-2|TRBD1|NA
CASKFSAAGTGGFGYGYTF
TGCGCCAGCAAATTTAGTGCTGCCGGGACAGGGGGATTTGGCTATGGCTACACCTTC